This T cell receptor (beta chain) was sequenced for a study of T cell responses to AZD1222 COVID-19 vaccine (dated by TCRdb to about 2021). Study-wide context: AZD1222 recipients with second doses at about 4 weeks or about 12 weeks were pooled, because spike-specific TCR depth and breadth did not differ between schedules. A total of 233 trial participants underwent TCR sequencing, of whom approximately 210 received two doses of AZD1222 and approximately 25 received two doses of the MenACWY control vaccine. Trial participants were enrolled into age subgroups of 18-55, 56-69 and 70-plus years, which contained 148, 28 and 57 TCR-sequenced participants, respectively. What the study reported, not specific to this receptor: Reportedly, almost half of the unique spike-specific TCRs recognized epitopes lying outside the regions that are mutated in the B.1.351 and B.1.1.7 variants. Vaccine-associated CD4 TCRs spanned the whole spike protein, with dominant responses in regions 160-218 and 743-854. Participants were mostly white British, with more females than males. The authors suggested clonal diversity may have been underestimated. The 56-69-year group was small, and its depth increase did not reach significance, likely because of low power. No day 14 peak-response samples were available, so repertoires were characterized only after the peak T cell response. After two AZD1222 doses, spike-specific TCR breadth and depth were significantly higher than at day 0 and than in MenACWY recipients. Conclusions about previously exposed vaccinees are limited, since just six or seven AZD1222 recipients were seropositive for SARS-CoV-2 at baseline.

The CDR3 regions of human TCRbeta chains were analyzed by immunosequencing. The authors' pipeline ran thus. TCRs in the repertoires were compared against a reference library of SARS-CoV-2-specific TCRs that had been generated with the MIRA antigen-specificity platform. Breadth was defined as the fraction of unique TCRs that were SARS-CoV-2-associated, and depth was defined as the fraction of total T cells that were SARS-CoV-2-associated. Using the MIRA data, every spike-specific TCR was mapped to the spike region that the TCR reacted to and assigned to either a CD4 or a CD8 class. Log10-transformed breadth and depth values were compared by one-way ANOVA with Sidak's multiple comparisons tests. The clones in this table, taken by TCRdb from immuneACCESS, are in-frame only. Not every clone is retained; where verified, under half of the shortfall comes from an unresolved V gene, and the cause of the rest is unknown. V and J calls plus clone size are reproduced from that table; the DNA served to infer D and trimming. This sample gives approximately 85,000 clones in total; approximately 87% of them show up just once. The ten most abundant clones make up 7% of the sample.

At the junction V is shortened by 1 base and J by 10 bases; bases outside the gene matches: 8. The cysteine opens and the phenylalanine closes a CDR3 of 16 amino acids. The entry retains the CDR3 DNA only, 48 bases that are in frame from base 1. Reading the germline V gene gives CDR1 SNHLY and CDR2 FYNNEI. Notes on this clone: This receptor's antigen is unknown. No much larger clone exists at a distance of one base, and base qualities are not known.

The time point label, as the study defines it: baseline before first vaccination. Vaccinee samples were obtained from the UK trials COV001 and COV002, which included a single-blind randomized controlled phase 2/3 trial of AZD1222 (ChAdOx1 nCoV-19) in healthy adults. For TCRbeta chain sequencing, PBMC samples from trial participants were taken at day 0 and at day 28 after the second dose. This specimen was peripheral blood, taken on day 0 of AZD1222 vaccination. This clonotype was sampled from an adult in good health. The chain joins TRBV2 to TRBJ2-1, with 12 junctional bases fitting TRBD2. The CDR3 is CASSEGPSGGVEEQFF. Read as DNA, the sequence is TGTGCCAGCAGTGAAGGTCCTAGCGGGGGGGTAGAGGAGCAGTTCTTC.